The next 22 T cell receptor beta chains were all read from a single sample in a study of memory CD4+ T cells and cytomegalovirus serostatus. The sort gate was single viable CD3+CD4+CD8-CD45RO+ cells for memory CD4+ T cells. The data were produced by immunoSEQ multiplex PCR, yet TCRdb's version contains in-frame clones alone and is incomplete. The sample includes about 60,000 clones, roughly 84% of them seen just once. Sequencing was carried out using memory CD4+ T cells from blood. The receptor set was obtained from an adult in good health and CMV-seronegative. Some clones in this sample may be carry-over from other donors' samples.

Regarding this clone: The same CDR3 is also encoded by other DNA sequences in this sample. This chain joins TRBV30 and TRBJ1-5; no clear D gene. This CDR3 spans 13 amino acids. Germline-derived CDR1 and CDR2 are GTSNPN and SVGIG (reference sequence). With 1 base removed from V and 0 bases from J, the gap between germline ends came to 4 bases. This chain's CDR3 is CAWSGDSNQPQHF. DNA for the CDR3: TGTGCCTGGAGTGGAGATAGCAATCAGCCCCAGCATTTT.

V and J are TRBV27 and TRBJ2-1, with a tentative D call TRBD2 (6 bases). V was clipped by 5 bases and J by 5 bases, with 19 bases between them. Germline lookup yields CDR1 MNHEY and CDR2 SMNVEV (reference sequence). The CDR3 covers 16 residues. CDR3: CASSPTRGRGNNEQFF. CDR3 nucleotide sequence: TGTGCCAGCAGTCCCACGCGGGGACGCGGAAACAATGAGCAGTTCTTC.

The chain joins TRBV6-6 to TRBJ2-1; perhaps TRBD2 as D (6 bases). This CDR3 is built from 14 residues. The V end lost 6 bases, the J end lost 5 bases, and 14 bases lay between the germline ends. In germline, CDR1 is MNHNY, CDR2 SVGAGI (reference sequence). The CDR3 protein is CASSYGTQHNEQFF. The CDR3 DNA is TGTGCCAGCAGCTACGGGACTCAACACAATGAGCAGTTCTTC.

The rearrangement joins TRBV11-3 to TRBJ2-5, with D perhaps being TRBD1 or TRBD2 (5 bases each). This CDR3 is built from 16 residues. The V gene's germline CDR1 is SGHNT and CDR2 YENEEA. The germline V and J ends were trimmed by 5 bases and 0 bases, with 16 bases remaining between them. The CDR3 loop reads CASSPGARLDQETQYF. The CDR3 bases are TGTGCCAGCAGCCCCGGGGCCCGGCTGGACCAAGAGACCCAGTACTTC.

The DNA of the CDR3 is TGTGCCTGGAGTGAAGTCGTTGAAAAACTGTTTTTT. This encodes CAWSEVVEKLFF. The chain has TRBV30 and TRBJ1-4; no definite D call. Germline V gene lookup returns CDR1 GTSNPN and CDR2 SVGIG (reference sequence). The CDR3 is made up of 12 amino acids. Trimming left V 1 base short and J 7 bases short, with 7 bases between. Full variable domain (rest looked up from reference TRBV30 and TRBJ1-4): SQTIHQWPATLVQPVGSPLSLECTVEGTSNPNLYWYRQAAGRGLQLLFYSVGIGQISSEVPQNLSASRPQDRQFILSSKKLLLSDSGFYLCAWSEVVEKLFFGSGTQLSVL.

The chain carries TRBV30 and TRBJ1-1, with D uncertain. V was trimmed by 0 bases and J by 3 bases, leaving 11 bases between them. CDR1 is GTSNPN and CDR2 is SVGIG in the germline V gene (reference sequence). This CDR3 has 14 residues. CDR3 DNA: TGTGCCTGGAGTGTACCCAGGCGGCACACTGAAGCTTTCTTT. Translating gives CAWSVPRRHTEAFF.

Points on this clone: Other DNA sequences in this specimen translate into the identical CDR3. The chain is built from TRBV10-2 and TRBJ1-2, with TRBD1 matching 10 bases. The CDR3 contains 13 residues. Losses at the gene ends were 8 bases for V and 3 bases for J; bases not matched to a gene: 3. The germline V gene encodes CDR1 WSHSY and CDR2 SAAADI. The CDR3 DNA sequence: TGCGCCAGCTCCGGGACAGGGGACTATGGCTACACCTTC. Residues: CASSGTGDYGYTF.

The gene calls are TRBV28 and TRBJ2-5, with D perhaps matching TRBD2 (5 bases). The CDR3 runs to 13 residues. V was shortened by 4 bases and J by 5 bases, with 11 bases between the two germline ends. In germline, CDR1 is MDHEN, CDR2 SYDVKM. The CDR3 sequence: CASSSTGGETQYF. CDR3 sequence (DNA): TGTGCCAGCAGTTCAACGGGCGGGGAGACCCAGTACTTC. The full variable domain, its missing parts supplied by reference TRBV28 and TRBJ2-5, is DVKVTQSSRYLVKRTGEKVFLECVQDMDHENMFWYRQDPGLGLRLIYFSYDVKMKEKGDIPEGYSVSREKKERFSLILESASTNQTSMYLCASSSTGGETQYFGPGTRLLVL.

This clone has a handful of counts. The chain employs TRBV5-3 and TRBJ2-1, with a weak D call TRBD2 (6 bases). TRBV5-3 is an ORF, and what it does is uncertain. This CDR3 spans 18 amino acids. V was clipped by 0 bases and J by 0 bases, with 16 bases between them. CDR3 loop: CARSLDSLDGSSYNEQFF. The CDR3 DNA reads TGTGCCAGAAGCTTGGACTCCTTGGACGGGAGCTCCTACAATGAGCAGTTCTTC.

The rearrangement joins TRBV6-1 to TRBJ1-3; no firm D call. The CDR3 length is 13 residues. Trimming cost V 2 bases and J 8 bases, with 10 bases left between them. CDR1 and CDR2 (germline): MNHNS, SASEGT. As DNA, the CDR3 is TGTGCCAGCAGTGAACGCCCCGGAGACACCATATATTTT. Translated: CASSERPGDTIYF.

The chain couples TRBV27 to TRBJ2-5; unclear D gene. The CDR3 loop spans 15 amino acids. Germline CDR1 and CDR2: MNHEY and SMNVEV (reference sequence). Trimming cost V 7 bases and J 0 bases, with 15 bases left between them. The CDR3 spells CASKGIDWDQETQYF. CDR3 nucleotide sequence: TGTGCCAGCAAGGGTATCGACTGGGACCAAGAGACCCAGTACTTC.

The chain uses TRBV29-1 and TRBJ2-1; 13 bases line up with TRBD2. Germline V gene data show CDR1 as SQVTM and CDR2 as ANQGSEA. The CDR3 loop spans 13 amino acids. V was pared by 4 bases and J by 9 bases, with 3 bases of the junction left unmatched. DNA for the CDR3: TGCAGCGTTGCTGGGACTAGCGGGATTGAGCAGTTCTTC. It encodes CSVAGTSGIEQFF.

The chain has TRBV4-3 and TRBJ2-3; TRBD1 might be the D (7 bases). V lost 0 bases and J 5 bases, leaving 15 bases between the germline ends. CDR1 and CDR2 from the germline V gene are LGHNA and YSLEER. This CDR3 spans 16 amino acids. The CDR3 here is CASSQESGGQGDTQYF. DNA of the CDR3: TGCGCCAGCAGCCAAGAATCAGGGGGGCAGGGAGATACGCAGTATTTT.

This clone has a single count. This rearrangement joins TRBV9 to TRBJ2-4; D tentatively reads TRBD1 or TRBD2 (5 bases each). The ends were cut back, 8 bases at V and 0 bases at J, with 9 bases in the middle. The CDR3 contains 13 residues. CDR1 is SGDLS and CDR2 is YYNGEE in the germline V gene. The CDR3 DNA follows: TGTGCCAGGGCCGGGACAGCCAAAAACATTCAGTACTTC. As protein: CARAGTAKNIQYF. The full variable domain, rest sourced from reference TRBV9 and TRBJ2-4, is DSGVTQTPKHLITATGQRVTLRCSPRSGDLSVYWYQQSLDQGLQFLIQYYNGEERAKGNILERFSAQQFPDLHSELNLSSLELGDSALYFCARAGTAKNIQYFGAGTRLSVL.

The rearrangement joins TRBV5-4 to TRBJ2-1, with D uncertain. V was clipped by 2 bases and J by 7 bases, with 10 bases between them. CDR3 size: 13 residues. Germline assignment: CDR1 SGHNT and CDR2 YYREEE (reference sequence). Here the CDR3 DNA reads TGTGCCAGCAGCTTCAGTTCCAGGAATGAGCAGTTCTTC. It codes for CASSFSSRNEQFF.

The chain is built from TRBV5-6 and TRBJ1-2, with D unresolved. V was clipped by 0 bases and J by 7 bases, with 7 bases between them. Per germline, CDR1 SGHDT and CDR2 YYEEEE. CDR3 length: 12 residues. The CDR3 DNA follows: TGTGCCAGCAGCTTGGTCGATGGTGGCTACACCTTC. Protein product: CASSLVDGGYTF.

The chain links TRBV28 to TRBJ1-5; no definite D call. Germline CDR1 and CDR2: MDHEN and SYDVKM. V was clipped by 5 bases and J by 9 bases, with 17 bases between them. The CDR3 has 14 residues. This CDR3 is CASSRFGGRRPQHF. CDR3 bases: TGTGCCAGCAGTCGGTTCGGAGGCCGGAGGCCCCAGCATTTT.

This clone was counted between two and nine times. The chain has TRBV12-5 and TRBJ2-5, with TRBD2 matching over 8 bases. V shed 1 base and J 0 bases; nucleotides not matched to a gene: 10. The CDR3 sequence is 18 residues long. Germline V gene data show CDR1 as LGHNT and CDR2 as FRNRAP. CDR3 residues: CASGLARKAGGHQETQYF. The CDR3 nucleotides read TGTGCTAGTGGTTTGGCGCGTAAGGCGGGAGGCCACCAAGAGACCCAGTACTTC.

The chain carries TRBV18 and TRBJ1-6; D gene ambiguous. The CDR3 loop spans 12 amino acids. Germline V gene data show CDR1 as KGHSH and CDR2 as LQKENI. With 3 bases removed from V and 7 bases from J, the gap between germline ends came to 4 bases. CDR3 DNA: TGTGCCAGCTCACCTCCAAATTCACCCCTCCACTTT. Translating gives CASSPPNSPLHF.

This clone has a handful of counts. This chain's CDR3 is CASSEREQRNSPLHF. CDR3 bases: TGTGCCAGCAGTGAAAGAGAACAGCGTAATTCACCCCTCCACTTT. The V call is TRBV6-1, the J call TRBJ1-6; D call uncertain. V was pared by 2 bases and J by 6 bases, with 11 bases between. The CDR3 is 15 residues long. CDR1 is MNHNS, CDR2 SASEGT, per germline.

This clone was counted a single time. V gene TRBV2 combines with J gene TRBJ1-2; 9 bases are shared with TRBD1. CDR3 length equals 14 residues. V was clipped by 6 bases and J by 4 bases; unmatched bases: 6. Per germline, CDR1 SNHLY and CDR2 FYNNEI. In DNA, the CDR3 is TGTGCCAGCAGCCGGACAGGGGAGGGCTATGGCTACACCTTC. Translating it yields CASSRTGEGYGYTF.

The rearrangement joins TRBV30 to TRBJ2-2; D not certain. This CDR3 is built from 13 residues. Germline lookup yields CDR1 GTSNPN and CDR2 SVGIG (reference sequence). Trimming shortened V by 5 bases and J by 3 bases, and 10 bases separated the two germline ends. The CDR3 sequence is CAWSVGYTGELFF. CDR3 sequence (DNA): TGTGCCTGGTCGGTCGGGTACACCGGGGAGCTGTTTTTT.